This TCR beta chain was captured in a study of technical replicates of blood from a handful of donors (dated by TCRdb to about 2017). The library was built by means of the immunoSEQ multiplex PCR assay. TCRdb provides this immuneACCESS table in a form limited to in-frame rearrangements. Some clones are lacking; in checked studies, under half of them reflect an unresolved V gene, and why the rest are absent is not known. This sample gives some 62,000 clones in total; around 87% of them show up just once. Around 4.9% of the sample lies in the top ten. Reading the germline V gene gives CDR1 SGHVS and CDR2 FQNEAQ. V is reduced by 1 base and J by 7 bases, leaving a spacing of 14 bases between them. The CDR3 holds 14 amino acids from the cysteine to the phenylalanine. Here the CDR3 DNA is all that survives: 42 bases in frame from base 1. A remark on this clone: The antigen it binds to is not known. The record has no base qualities; no much larger clone is one base away.

The receptor chain draws on TRBV7-8 and TRBJ2-7, with TRBD1 tentatively as D gene (6 bases match). The sequence was collected from a human donor in good health. Some clones in this sample may be carry-over from other donors' samples. The sample was PBMCs. Read as DNA, the sequence is TGTGCCAGCAGCTTAGGTATGGGGGCGCTGGAGCAGTACTTC. It codes for CASSLGMGALEQYF.